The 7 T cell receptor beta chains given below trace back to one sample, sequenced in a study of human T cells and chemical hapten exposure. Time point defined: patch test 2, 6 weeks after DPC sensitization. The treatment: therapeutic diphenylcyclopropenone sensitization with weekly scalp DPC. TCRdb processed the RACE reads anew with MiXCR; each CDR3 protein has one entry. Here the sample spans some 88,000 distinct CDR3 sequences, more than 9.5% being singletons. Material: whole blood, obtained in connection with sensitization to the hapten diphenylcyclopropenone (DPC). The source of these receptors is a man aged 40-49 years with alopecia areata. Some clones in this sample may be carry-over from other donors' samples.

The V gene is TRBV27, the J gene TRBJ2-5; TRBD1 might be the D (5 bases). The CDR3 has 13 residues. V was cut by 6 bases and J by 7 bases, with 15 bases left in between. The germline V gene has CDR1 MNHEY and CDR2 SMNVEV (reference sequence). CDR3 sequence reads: CASSDSSRGTQYF. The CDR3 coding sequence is TGTGCCAGCAGCGACAGCTCAAGGGGGACCCAGTACTTC.

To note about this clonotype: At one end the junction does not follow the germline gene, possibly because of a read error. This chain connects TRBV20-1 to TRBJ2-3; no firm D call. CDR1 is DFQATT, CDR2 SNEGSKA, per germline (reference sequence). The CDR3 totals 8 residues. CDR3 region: CSATRASF. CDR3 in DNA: TGCAGTGCCACCCGAGCAAGTTTT.

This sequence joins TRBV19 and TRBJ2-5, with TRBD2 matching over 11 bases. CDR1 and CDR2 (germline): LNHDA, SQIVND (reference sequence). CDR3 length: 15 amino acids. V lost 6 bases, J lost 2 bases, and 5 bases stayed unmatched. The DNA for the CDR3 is TGTGCCAGTAGGACTAGCGGGATGGCGCAAGAGACCCAGTACTTC. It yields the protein CASRTSGMAQETQYF.

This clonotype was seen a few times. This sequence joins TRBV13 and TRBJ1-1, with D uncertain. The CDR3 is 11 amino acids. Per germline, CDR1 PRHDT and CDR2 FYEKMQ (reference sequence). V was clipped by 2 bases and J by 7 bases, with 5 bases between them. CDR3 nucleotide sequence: TGTGCCAGCAGCTTACGGAATGAAGCTTTCTTT. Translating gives CASSLRNEAFF.

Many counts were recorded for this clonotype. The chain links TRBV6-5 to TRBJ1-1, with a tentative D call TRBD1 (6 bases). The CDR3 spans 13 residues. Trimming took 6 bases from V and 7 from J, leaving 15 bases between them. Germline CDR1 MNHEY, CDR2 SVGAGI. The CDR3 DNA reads TGTGCCAGCAGCCGACAGGTTGGAGGTGAAGCTTTCTTT. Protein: CASSRQVGGEAFF.

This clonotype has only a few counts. The CDR3 DNA follows: TGTGCCAGTAATCTAGGACACAACACCGGGGAGCTGTTTTTT. Amino acid sequence: CASNLGHNTGELFF. This chain uses TRBV19 with TRBJ2-2; tentatively, D is TRBD1 (5 bases). This CDR3 has 14 residues. Germline values: CDR1 LNHDA, CDR2 SQIVND (reference sequence). V was cut by 7 bases and J by 2 bases, with 11 bases left in between.

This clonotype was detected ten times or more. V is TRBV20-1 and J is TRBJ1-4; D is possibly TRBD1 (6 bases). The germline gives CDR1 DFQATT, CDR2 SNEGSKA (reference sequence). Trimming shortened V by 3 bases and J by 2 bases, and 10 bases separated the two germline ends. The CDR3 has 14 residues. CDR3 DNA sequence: TGCAGTGCTAGCAGGGGAACCACTAATGAAAAACTGTTTTTT. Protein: CSASRGTTNEKLFF.